This T cell receptor (beta chain) originates from a study of CD8 T cells in Susac syndrome. The germline V and J ends were trimmed by 1 base and 0 bases, with 16 bases remaining between them. Per germline, CDR1 GTSNPN and CDR2 SVGIG (reference sequence). The length of the CDR3 is 17 residues. RNA totalling roughly 0.45 to 1 ug underwent reverse transcription with random hexamers. A multiplex approach, immunoSEQ multiplex PCR, amplified TCR beta CDR3 across 54 Vbeta and 13 Jbeta. A single record per CDR3 protein comes from TCRdb applying MiXCR to the immunoSEQ multiplex PCR reads. The profile shows around 130,000 distinct CDR3 sequences, 90% to 95% of them singletons. The controls, all healthy donors, were matched for age and sex.

This clonotype originated in a human donor in good health. Specimen: CD4+ T cells from PBMCs. The V call is TRBV30, the J call TRBJ2-1; possible D gene TRBD2, 6 bases. The CDR3 sequence: CAWSDRERPISYNEQFF. The CDR3, as DNA: TGTGCCTGGAGTGATCGGGAGCGCCCTATCTCCTACAATGAGCAGTTCTTC.